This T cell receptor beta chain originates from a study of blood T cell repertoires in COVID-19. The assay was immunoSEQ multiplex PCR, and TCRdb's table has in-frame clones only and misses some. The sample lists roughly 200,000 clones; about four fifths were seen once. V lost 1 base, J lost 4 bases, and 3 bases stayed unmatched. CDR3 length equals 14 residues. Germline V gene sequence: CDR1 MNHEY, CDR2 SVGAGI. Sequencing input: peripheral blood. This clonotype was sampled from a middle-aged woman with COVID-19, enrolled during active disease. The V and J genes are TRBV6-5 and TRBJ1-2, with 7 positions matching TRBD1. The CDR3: CASSYYRGGYGYTF. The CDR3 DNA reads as TGTGCCAGCAGTTACTACAGGGGAGGCTATGGCTACACCTTC.